What follows are 9 T cell receptor beta chains derived from one specimen sequenced in a study of blood T cell repertoires in COVID-19 (dated by TCRdb to about 2020). Library creation used the immunoSEQ multiplex PCR assay. TCRdb stores this immuneACCESS table with in-frame sequences only. Part of the clones is absent; in the studies checked, under half of the shortfall reflects unresolved V genes, and no reason is known for the rest. The sample table records around 380,000 clones; more than 75% of these occur just once. Roughly 1.4% of the sample comes from the top ten. The sample was PBMCs or T cells enriched from blood (not recorded which). These receptors all stem from a man aged 30 to 45 who had recovered from COVID-19.

In this sample, this clone turned up once. The genes are TRBV7-2 and TRBJ1-1; D possibly corresponds to TRBD1 (5 bases). Germline loops: CDR1 SGHTA, CDR2 FQGNSA. This CDR3 spans 13 amino acids. V gave up 5 bases and J gave up 6 bases, with 13 bases separating them. CDR3 loop: CASSAQGIAEAFF. DNA for the CDR3: TGTGCCAGCAGCGCGCAGGGAATTGCTGAAGCTTTCTTT.

This chain joins TRBV2 and TRBJ2-3, with D perhaps matching TRBD2 (5 bases). CDR1 SNHLY and CDR2 FYNNEI come from the germline V gene. This CDR3 is built from 14 residues. V was trimmed by 1 base and J by 6 bases, leaving 11 bases between them. The CDR3 nucleotides are TGTGCCAGCAGTGAAGGATCTAGCATCGATACGCAGTATTTT. Residues: CASSEGSSIDTQYF.

Turning to this clone: The sample has other DNA sequences that encode this CDR3 too. The V gene is TRBV5-1, the J gene TRBJ2-2, with D perhaps matching TRBD1 (6 bases). V was trimmed by 4 bases and J by 4 bases, leaving 11 bases between them. Germline V CDR1 and CDR2: SGHRS, YFSETQ. The length of the CDR3 is 14 residues. In DNA, the CDR3 is TGCGCCAGCAGCGTGGGGGCTGGCACCGGGGAGCTGTTTTTT. The encoded protein is CASSVGAGTGELFF.

There are a few counts of this clone. The CDR3 reads CATSDPTGGKHPRSSTDTQYF. The CDR3 region has the DNA TGTGCCACCAGTGACCCGACAGGGGGCAAACATCCTCGGTCTAGCACAGATACGCAGTATTTT. The rearrangement joins TRBV24-1 to TRBJ2-3; 10 nucleotides line up with TRBD1. V lost 4 bases, J lost 0 bases, and 18 bases stayed unmatched. CDR3 length: 21 residues. Looked up from germline, CDR1 is KGHDR and CDR2 is SFDVKD.

The V and J genes are TRBV5-1 and TRBJ1-2, with TRBD1 as a possible D gene (5 bases). This CDR3 has 15 amino acids. Trimming removed 4 bases at V and 3 bases at J, with 16 bases between. The germline V gene has CDR1 SGHRS and CDR2 YFSETQ. This chain's CDR3 is CASSAAEGDYYGYTF. In DNA form, the CDR3 reads TGCGCCAGCAGCGCCGCGGAAGGGGACTACTATGGCTACACCTTC.

This rearrangement joins TRBV6-5 to TRBJ2-5, with TRBD1 matching over 7 bases. With 8 bases clipped from V and 5 bases from J, the junction kept 11 bases outside the gene matches. The germline V gene has CDR1 MNHEY and CDR2 SVGAGI. The length of the CDR3 is 14 residues. The chain's CDR3 is CASSRTGTGETQYF. CDR3 DNA: TGTGCCAGCTCCAGGACAGGCACGGGGGAGACCCAGTACTTC.

The V gene is TRBV7-6, the J gene TRBJ1-3; D not certain. The CDR3 is 15 amino acids. Germline-derived CDR1 and CDR2 are SGHVS and FNYEAQ. Deletions cut 5 bases from V and 4 bases from J, with 15 bases between. CDR3 in amino acids: CASSPSSQMGNTIYF. The DNA of the CDR3 is TGTGCCAGCAGCCCTTCTTCCCAGATGGGAAACACCATATATTTT.

The chain recombines TRBV7-2 with TRBJ1-3, with D unclear. The CDR3 totals 16 residues. Trimming took 1 base from V and 0 from J, leaving 10 bases between them. Germline CDR1 reads SGHTA; CDR2 reads FQGNSA. The CDR3 region is CASSLVGPSSGNTIYF. The CDR3 nucleotides read TGTGCCAGCAGCTTAGTTGGGCCCAGCTCTGGAAACACCATATATTTT.

The chain uses TRBV10-3 and TRBJ1-1; the D gene is possibly TRBD1 (6 bases). Per germline, CDR1 ENHRY and CDR2 SYGVKD. CDR3 size: 15 residues. V shed 6 bases and J shed 1 base, with 15 bases lying between them. The DNA for the CDR3 is TGTGCCATCAGCGTACAGGGAACGGGGAACACTGAAGCTTTCTTT. Amino acids: CAISVQGTGNTEAFF.